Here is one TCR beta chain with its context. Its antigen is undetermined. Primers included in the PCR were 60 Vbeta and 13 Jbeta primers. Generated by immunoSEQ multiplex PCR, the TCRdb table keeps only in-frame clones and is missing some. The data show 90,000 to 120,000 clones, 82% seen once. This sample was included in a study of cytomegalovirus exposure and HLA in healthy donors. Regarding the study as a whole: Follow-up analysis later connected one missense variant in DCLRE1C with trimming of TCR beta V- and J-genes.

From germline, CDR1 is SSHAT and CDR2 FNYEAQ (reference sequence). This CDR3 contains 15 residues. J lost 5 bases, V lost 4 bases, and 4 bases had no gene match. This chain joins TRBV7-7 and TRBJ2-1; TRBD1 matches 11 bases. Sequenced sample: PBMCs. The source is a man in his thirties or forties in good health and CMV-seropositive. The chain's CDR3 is CASSWGQGGHNEQFF. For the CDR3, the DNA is TGTGCCAGCAGCTGGGGACAGGGGGGCCACAATGAGCAGTTCTTC.